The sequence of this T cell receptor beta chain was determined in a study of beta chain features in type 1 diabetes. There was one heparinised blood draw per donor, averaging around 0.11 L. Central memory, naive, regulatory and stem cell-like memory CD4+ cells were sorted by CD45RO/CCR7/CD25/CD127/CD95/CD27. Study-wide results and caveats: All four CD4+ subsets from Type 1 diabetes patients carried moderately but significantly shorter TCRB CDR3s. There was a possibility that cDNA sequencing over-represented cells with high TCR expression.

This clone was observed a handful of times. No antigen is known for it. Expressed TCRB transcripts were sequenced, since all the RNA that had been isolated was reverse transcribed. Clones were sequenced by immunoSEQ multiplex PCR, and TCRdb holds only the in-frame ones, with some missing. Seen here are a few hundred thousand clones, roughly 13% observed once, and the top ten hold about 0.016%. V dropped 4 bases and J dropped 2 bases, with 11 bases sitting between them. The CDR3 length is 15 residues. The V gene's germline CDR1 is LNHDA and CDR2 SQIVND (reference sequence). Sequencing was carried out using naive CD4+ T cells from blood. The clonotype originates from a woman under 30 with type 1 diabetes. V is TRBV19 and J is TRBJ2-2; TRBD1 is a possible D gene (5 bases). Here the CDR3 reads CASSKQVFNTGELFF. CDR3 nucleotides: TGTGCCAGTAGTAAACAGGTGTTTAACACCGGGGAGCTGTTTTTT.